Following are 22 T cell receptor beta chains from one sample sequenced in a study of T cell responses to AZD1222 COVID-19 vaccine. Produced via immunoSEQ multiplex PCR; TCRdb's table is partial and in-frame only. The profile shows about 96,000 clones, roughly 90% of them singletons. The input for sequencing was peripheral blood, taken on day 0 of AZD1222 vaccination. Receptors were obtained from an adult in good health.

The V and J genes are TRBV11-3 and TRBJ2-6; 14 bases are a match to TRBD2. Germline V gene sequence: CDR1 SGHNT, CDR2 YENEEA. The trim removed 3 bases at V and 2 bases at J, leaving 0 bases unmatched. The CDR3 spans 17 residues. CDR3 nucleotides: TGTGCCAGCAGCTTGGGACTAGCGGGAGCTGGGGCCAACGTCCTGACTTTC. Residues: CASSLGLAGAGANVLTF.

This chain connects TRBV5-4 to TRBJ2-2; 10 nucleotides line up with TRBD1. V shed 3 bases and J 4 bases; nucleotides not matched to a gene: 9. The germline CDR1 and CDR2 sequences are SGHNT and YYREEE (reference sequence). CDR3 size: 17 residues. The CDR3 here is CASSSAGTGVFTGELFF. The CDR3, as DNA: TGTGCCAGCAGCTCTGCCGGGACAGGGGTGTTCACCGGGGAGCTGTTTTTT.

The rearrangement links TRBV7-9 to TRBJ1-5; weak D call: TRBD1 (6 bases). Germline V gives CDR1 SEHNR, CDR2 FQNEAQ (reference sequence). CDR3 size: 14 residues. V was clipped by 1 base and J by 4 bases, with 8 bases between them. The CDR3 sequence: CASSLGQVNQPQHF. CDR3 nucleotides: TGTGCCAGCAGCTTAGGACAGGTAAATCAGCCCCAGCATTTT.

This clone was seen a single time. The chain couples TRBV19 to TRBJ1-6; D is ambiguous. The CDR3 runs 13 residues. V was pared by 7 bases and J by 9 bases, with 13 bases between. Per germline, CDR1 LNHDA and CDR2 SQIVND (reference sequence). Here the CDR3 reads CASTPRFGSPLHF. The CDR3 coding sequence is TGTGCCAGTACCCCCCGTTTCGGTTCACCCCTCCACTTT. Looking up the rest from reference TRBV19 and TRBJ1-6 gives the full variable domain: DGGITQSPKYLFRKEGQNVTLSCEQNLNHDAMYWYRQDPGQGLRLIYYSQIVNDFQKGDIAEGYSVSREKKESFPLTVTSAQKNPTAFYLCASTPRFGSPLHFGNGTRLTVT.

This chain joins TRBV28 and TRBJ1-2, with D possibly being TRBD1 (5 bases). The CDR3 loop spans 15 amino acids. Trimming pared 6 bases from V and 4 bases from J, leaving 18 bases between. Germline CDR1 is MDHEN and CDR2 is SYDVKM. CDR3 in amino acids: CASSLTDFQIYGYTF. In DNA, the CDR3 is TGTGCCAGCAGCCTGACAGACTTTCAGATCTATGGCTACACCTTC.

The genes are TRBV7-3 and TRBJ2-1; 7 bases align to TRBD1. Unmatched junction bases numbered 2, after V lost 2 bases and J lost 4 bases. The CDR3 sequence is 14 residues long. Germline-derived CDR1 and CDR2 are SGHTA and FQGTGA. CDR3 coding DNA: TGTGCCAGCAGCTTACCGGGACAGTACAATGAGCAGTTCTTC. Residues: CASSLPGQYNEQFF.

Notes on this clone: Within the sample, other DNA sequences also encode this same CDR3. V gene TRBV7-2 combines with J gene TRBJ2-3, with a tentative D call TRBD2 (5 bases). This CDR3 region has 14 residues. V was cut by 5 bases and J by 2 bases, with 11 bases left in between. Germline CDR1 and CDR2: SGHTA and FQGNSA. This CDR3 reads CASSPTGNTDTQYF. As DNA, the CDR3 is TGTGCCAGCAGCCCCACCGGGAACACAGATACGCAGTATTTT.

The V gene is TRBV5-4, the J gene TRBJ2-5, with D perhaps TRBD2 (5 bases). Per germline, CDR1 SGHNT and CDR2 YYREEE (reference sequence). V was shortened by 3 bases and J by 4 bases, with 10 bases between the two germline ends. This CDR3 is 13 amino acids long. The chain's CDR3 is CASSYSGGETQYF. The CDR3 nucleotides read TGTGCCAGCAGCTACAGTGGAGGAGAGACCCAGTACTTC.

This rearrangement joins TRBV7-2 to TRBJ2-7; 12 bases fit TRBD2. Germline CDR1 is SGHTA and CDR2 is FQGNSA. V shed 3 bases, J shed 1 base, and the junction held 1 base outside the gene matches. The CDR3 extends over 15 amino acids. The CDR3 is CASSFGLAGSYEQYF. CDR3 bases: TGTGCCAGCAGCTTCGGACTAGCGGGGTCCTACGAGCAGTACTTC.

This chain links TRBV28 with TRBJ2-7; D call uncertain. In germline, CDR1 is MDHEN, CDR2 SYDVKM. The V gene lost 8 bases and the J gene lost 3 bases, with 11 bases spanning the gap. This CDR3 has 12 amino acids. The CDR3: CASGLPNYEQYF. CDR3 coding DNA: TGTGCCAGCGGGCTGCCCAACTACGAGCAGTACTTC.

The chain couples TRBV18 to TRBJ1-5, with TRBD1 matching 9 bases. Germline V gene data show CDR1 as KGHSH and CDR2 as LQKENI. The CDR3 totals 13 residues. V dropped 6 bases and J dropped 5; count of bases not matched to a gene: 2. This CDR3 reads CASSRQGDQPQHF. DNA of the CDR3: TGTGCCAGCTCCCGACAGGGGGATCAGCCCCAGCATTTT.

DNA of the CDR3: TGTGCCAGTAGTATAGCCCCTGGGACAGGGGGGTATGGCTACACCTTC. Translating it yields CASSIAPGTGGYGYTF. This chain connects TRBV19 to TRBJ1-2; 11 positions match TRBD1. With 1 base clipped from V and 5 bases from J, the junction kept 6 bases outside the gene matches. The CDR3 runs 16 residues. Germline lookup yields CDR1 LNHDA and CDR2 SQIVND (reference sequence). The entire variable domain, with the rest obtained from reference TRBV19 and TRBJ1-2, is as follows: DGGITQSPKYLFRKEGQNVTLSCEQNLNHDAMYWYRQDPGQGLRLIYYSQIVNDFQKGDIAEGYSVSREKKESFPLTVTSAQKNPTAFYLCASSIAPGTGGYGYTFGSGTRLTVV.

The chain is built from TRBV7-2 and TRBJ2-7, with 7 bases identical to TRBD2. Trimming removed 5 bases from V and 5 bases from J; junction bases left unmatched: 15. The CDR3 covers 16 residues. The germline V gene has CDR1 SGHTA and CDR2 FQGNSA. The CDR3 DNA reads TGTGCCAGCAGCAAACGAGCGGGATCCCCCCCCCACGAGCAGTACTTC. Translated, it gives CASSKRAGSPPHEQYF.

The chain combines TRBV2 with TRBJ2-2, with D uncertain. Trimming took off 6 bases at V and 6 bases at J, with 8 bases between the two ends. This CDR3 comprises 12 residues. CDR1 and CDR2 (germline): SNHLY, FYNNEI. The CDR3 bases are TGTGCCAGCAGGTTACGATCCGGGGAGCTGTTTTTT. Its protein is CASRLRSGELFF. Full variable domain (missing parts from reference TRBV2 and TRBJ2-2): EPEVTQTPSHQVTQMGQEVILRCVPISNHLYFYWYRQILGQKVEFLVSFYNNEISEKSEIFDDQFSVERPDGSNFTLKIRSTKLEDSAMYFCASRLRSGELFFGEGSRLTVL.

This clone was seen once. The CDR3 nucleotides read TGTGCCAGCCAGTTTCCCGGGGTTGGCTACACCTTC. Translation: CASQFPGVGYTF. The chain links TRBV28 to TRBJ1-2; D is undetermined. The V gene's germline CDR1 is MDHEN and CDR2 SYDVKM. This CDR3 is built from 12 residues. V was cut by 8 bases and J by 7 bases, with 14 bases left in between.

This chain uses TRBV28 with TRBJ1-4; D is unclear. The CDR3 sequence is 12 residues long. The V end lost 5 bases, the J end lost 9 bases, and 10 bases lay between the germline ends. Germline V gives CDR1 MDHEN, CDR2 SYDVKM. CDR3 in amino acids: CASSTRLQKLFF. In DNA, the CDR3 is TGTGCCAGCAGTACCCGACTCCAAAAACTGTTTTTT.

The chain links TRBV7-9 to TRBJ2-1, with D perhaps matching TRBD1 or TRBD2 (5 bases each). The CDR3 consists of 14 residues. Germline V gives CDR1 SEHNR, CDR2 FQNEAQ (reference sequence). V was trimmed by 2 bases and J by 7 bases, leaving 12 bases between them. The CDR3, as DNA: TGTGCCAGCAGCTTATCCGGGGCCTTTAATGAGCAGTTCTTC. Amino acids: CASSLSGAFNEQFF.

In its sample, this clone was seen once. The chain combines TRBV28 with TRBJ2-7; 7 bases align to TRBD1. Trimming removed 2 bases from V and 2 bases from J; junction bases left unmatched: 6. The CDR3 loop spans 15 amino acids. From germline, CDR1 is MDHEN and CDR2 SYDVKM. The CDR3 here is CASSLAGQVAYEQYF. The CDR3 DNA is TGTGCCAGCAGTTTAGCAGGACAGGTTGCCTACGAGCAGTACTTC.

V is TRBV4-3 and J is TRBJ2-7; tentative D call: TRBD2 (6 bases). CDR1 is LGHNA, CDR2 YSLEER, per germline. Trimming removed 4 bases from V and 4 bases from J, with 26 bases in between. The CDR3 totals 18 residues. The CDR3 loop reads CASSRASWGGAPGYEQYF. CDR3 nucleotides: TGCGCCAGCAGCCGAGCGTCTTGGGGAGGAGCACCCGGTTACGAGCAGTACTTC.

Only one count was recorded for this clone. This chain links TRBV7-9 with TRBJ2-7; D not certain. Germline V gene sequence: CDR1 SEHNR, CDR2 FQNEAQ (reference sequence). Trimming removed 0 bases at V and 5 bases at J, with 5 bases between. The CDR3 is 12 residues long. CDR3 bases: TGTGCCAGCAGCTTAGCGCTCGACGAGCAGTACTTC. Amino acids: CASSLALDEQYF.

The chain joins TRBV7-2 to TRBJ2-1, with D possibly being TRBD1 or TRBD2 (5 bases each). Trimming left V 7 bases short and J 10 bases short, with 20 bases between. Germline assignment: CDR1 SGHTA and CDR2 FQGNSA. The CDR3 totals 14 residues. The CDR3 bases are TGTGCCAGCACCTTCAGCGTTGAGGGGCCCGAGCAGTTCTTC. This sequence encodes CASTFSVEGPEQFF. The complete variable domain, with remaining parts taken from reference TRBV7-2 and TRBJ2-1, reads GAGVSQSPSNKVTEKGKDVELRCDPISGHTALYWYRQSLGQGLEFLIYFQGNSAPDKSGLPSDRFSAERTGGSVSTLTIQRTQQEDSAVYLCASTFSVEGPEQFFGPGTRLTVL.

This clone appeared a single time. V usage is TRBV28 and J usage is TRBJ1-1; D gene uncertain. The CDR3 totals 12 residues. Germline CDR1 reads MDHEN; CDR2 reads SYDVKM. V was cut by 6 bases and J by 8 bases, with 13 bases left in between. The CDR3 DNA reads TGTGCCAGCAGAGGACCGCTGAACGAAGCTTTCTTT. It codes for CASRGPLNEAFF.